The 5 T cell receptor beta chains below come from one sample, sequenced in a study of prognosis after radiotherapy for stage I lung cancer (dated by TCRdb to 2020 to 2022). Sequencing was performed on an Illumina HiSeq 3000. The TCR beta CDR3 region was amplified from genomic DNA by two rounds of multiplex PCR. The first PCR round used primers specific to each TRBV and TRBJ gene, with sequences filed in Chinese patent CN105087789A. TCRdb trimmed public reads at Q25 via fastp, called clones via MiXCR and kept in-frame beta chains. Every CDR3 protein is listed once, alongside the most common genes and DNA of its rows. For this sample the table gives nearly 25,000 distinct CDR3 sequences, of which about 40% were detected only once. The top ten hold about 22% of the sample. Material: PBMCs, obtained before or after stereotactic body radiation therapy (not recorded which). These receptor sequences come from a donor over 45 with non-small cell lung cancer.

There are many counts of this clonotype. The rearrangement links TRBV24-1 to TRBJ2-5, with D perhaps TRBD1 (6 bases). This CDR3 spans 15 amino acids. Germline V gene lookup returns CDR1 KGHDR and CDR2 SFDVKD. The V gene lost 0 bases and the J gene lost 5 bases, with 12 bases spanning the gap. The CDR3 DNA is TGTGCCACCAGTGATTTGTCTGGGGGCGGGGAGACCCAGTACTTC. This translates into CATSDLSGGGETQYF.

The chain is built from TRBV9 and TRBJ2-2; D is possibly TRBD2 (5 bases). CDR1 and CDR2 from the germline V gene are SGDLS and YYNGEE. V lost 0 bases and J 0 bases, leaving 6 bases between the germline ends. The CDR3 length is 15 residues. CDR3 DNA: TGTGCCAGCAGCGTAGTGGGAGCGAACACCGGGGAGCTGTTTTTT. As protein: CASSVVGANTGELFF.

This clonotype came up many times. The chain carries TRBV12-3 or TRBV12-4 and TRBJ1-2, with D hard to call. Trimming left V 2 bases short and J 13 bases short, with 20 bases between. This CDR3 is built from 14 residues. This CDR3 reads CASSLRHLDTSFTF. DNA for the CDR3: TGTGCCAGCAGTTTAAGACACCTGGATACTTCTTTCACCTTC.

This clonotype is labeled as medium-sized. This chain joins TRBV6-2 or TRBV6-3 and TRBJ2-7; TRBD1 matches at 11 bases. Trimming took 10 bases from V and 0 from J; bases not matched to a gene: 5. This CDR3 has 14 residues. Germline CDR1 MNHEY, CDR2 SVGEGT. The CDR3 sequence: CATTGTGGSYEQYF. In nucleotides, the CDR3 is TGTGCCACCACCGGGACAGGGGGCTCCTACGAGCAGTACTTC.

This clonotype has at least ten counts. V and J are TRBV27 and TRBJ2-7; D unresolved. Trimming removed 1 base from V and 2 bases from J, with 12 bases in between. CDR1 and CDR2 from the germline V gene are MNHEY and SMNVEV (reference sequence). The CDR3 contains 15 residues. The CDR3 sequence is CASSLFPGTTYEQYF. The CDR3 DNA reads TGTGCCAGCAGTTTATTTCCGGGTACGACCTACGAGCAGTACTTC.